One sample yielded the 13 T cell receptor beta chains listed below, sequenced in a study of cytomegalovirus exposure and HLA in healthy donors (dated by TCRdb to about 2017). The receptor library was made with the immunoSEQ multiplex PCR assay. A mixture of 60 forward primers for TCR Vbeta segments and 13 reverse primers for TCR Jbeta segments was used in the multiplex PCR. Entries here come from immuneACCESS through TCRdb and include only in-frame sequences with V and J called. Some clones fail to appear in such tables; in the studies checked, an unresolved V gene covers under half of the shortfall, and the cause of the remainder is unknown. The sample yields approximately 150,000 clones; roughly four fifths were counted once. Jointly, the top ten make up around 1.4% of the sample. The sample consisted of PBMCs. These receptors were obtained from a man in his fifties or sixties in good health and CMV-seronegative.

This chain links TRBV5-4 with TRBJ1-1; a weak D match, TRBD1 (6 bases). The germline V and J ends were trimmed by 1 base and 4 bases, with 14 bases remaining between them. Per germline, CDR1 SGHNT and CDR2 YYREEE (reference sequence). This CDR3 spans 15 amino acids. The CDR3, as DNA: TGTGCCAGCAGCTTGCCCCCGGGGGGCCGCACTGAAGCTTTCTTT. Amino acid sequence: CASSLPPGGRTEAFF.

The rearrangement uses TRBV6-6 and TRBJ1-1; 8 positions agree with TRBD1. V lost 0 bases, J lost 4 bases, and 7 bases stayed unmatched. This CDR3 is built from 16 residues. The germline V gene encodes CDR1 MNHNY and CDR2 SVGAGI (reference sequence). This CDR3 reads CASSYSSQGAFTEAFF. Here the CDR3 DNA reads TGTGCCAGCAGTTACTCGAGTCAGGGGGCGTTCACTGAAGCTTTCTTT.

The chain carries TRBV5-6 and TRBJ2-2, with D possibly TRBD1 on 6 matching bases. The V end was cut by 0 bases, the J end by 4 bases, with 13 bases between. Germline V gene sequence: CDR1 SGHDT, CDR2 YYEEEE. CDR3 length: 16 residues. CDR3 bases: TGTGCCAGCAGCTTGGTACATGCAGGGGTCACCGGGGAGCTGTTTTTT. This gives the protein CASSLVHAGVTGELFF.

The chain links TRBV27 to TRBJ2-3, with TRBD2 matching 7 bases. The length of the CDR3 is 18 residues. Trimming cost V 5 bases and J 4 bases; bases outside gene matches: 18. Germline values: CDR1 MNHEY, CDR2 SMNVEV (reference sequence). The CDR3 DNA sequence: TGTGCCAGCAGTCGAGGCCGGCTAGCTTTCGCGGGGGCAGATACGCAGTATTTT. Translated, it gives CASSRGRLAFAGADTQYF.

This rearrangement joins TRBV15 to TRBJ2-3; unclear D gene. The CDR3 covers 14 residues. In germline, CDR1 is LNHNV, CDR2 YYDKDF (reference sequence). Trimming shortened V by 0 bases and J by 9 bases, and 13 bases separated the two germline ends. CDR3 DNA: TGTGCCACCAGCAGAGAATCGGTAGCTGACACGCAGTATTTT. Its protein product is CATSRESVADTQYF.

The chain uses TRBV18 and TRBJ2-4, with 7 positions matching TRBD1. The J segment lost 7 bases and the V segment lost 2 bases, leaving 17 bases of the junction unmatched. Germline V gene data show CDR1 as KGHSH and CDR2 as LQKENI. The CDR3 extends over 18 amino acids. The CDR3 DNA reads TGTGCCAGCTCACCAAAACCGGGACAGTCTGTCGGTTGGAACATTCAGTACTTC. Amino acids: CASSPKPGQSVGWNIQYF.

This rearrangement joins TRBV14 to TRBJ2-7; perhaps TRBD2 as D (5 bases). V gave up 0 bases and J gave up 3 bases, with 12 bases separating them. The CDR3 runs to 15 residues. Per the germline V gene, CDR1 is SGHDN and CDR2 is FVKESK. The CDR3 sequence is CASSQEALVDYEQYF. The CDR3 nucleotides read TGTGCCAGCAGCCAAGAAGCACTAGTCGACTACGAGCAGTACTTC.

The J gene is TRBJ1-1, the V gene TRBV6-5; tentative D call: TRBD1 (6 bases). CDR3 length equals 14 residues. With 4 bases removed from V and 5 bases from J, the gap between germline ends came to 14 bases. Germline CDR1 reads MNHEY; CDR2 reads SVGAGI. The CDR3 sequence: CASSFQGRGTEAFF. CDR3 bases: TGTGCCAGCAGTTTCCAGGGGAGGGGGACTGAAGCTTTCTTT.

The rearrangement uses TRBV29-1 and TRBJ2-3; maybe TRBD1 (7 bases). The V gene's germline CDR1 is SQVTM and CDR2 ANQGSEA. CDR3 length: 16 residues. With 1 base removed from V and 2 bases from J, the gap between germline ends came to 16 bases. The CDR3 loop reads CSVEGPAEGATDTQYF. The CDR3, as DNA: TGCAGCGTTGAAGGTCCTGCGGAGGGGGCCACAGATACGCAGTATTTT.

This clone was seen just once. This sequence joins TRBV30 and TRBJ1-2; the D is unclear. The CDR3 sequence is 10 residues long. Trimming left V 5 bases short and J 8 bases short, with 9 bases between. Germline values: CDR1 GTSNPN, CDR2 SVGIG (reference sequence). The CDR3 here is CAWGTVGYTF. In nucleotides, the CDR3 is TGTGCCTGGGGAACAGTGGGCTACACCTTC.

The rearrangement uses TRBV6-5 and TRBJ1-3; 9 nucleotides align to TRBD1. CDR3 length: 16 residues. Germline V lookup: CDR1 MNHEY, CDR2 SVGAGI. V lost 4 bases, J lost 4 bases, and 8 bases stayed unmatched. The CDR3 spells CASSLRDRAYGNTIYF. The CDR3 DNA follows: TGTGCCAGCAGTTTGCGGGACAGGGCATACGGAAACACCATATATTTT.

The V call is TRBV4-1, the J call TRBJ1-2; D may be TRBD1 (5 bases). Looked up from germline, CDR1 is MGHRA and CDR2 is YSYEKL. Trimming shortened V by 0 bases and J by 7 bases, and 18 bases separated the two germline ends. This CDR3 is built from 16 residues. This chain's CDR3 is CASSQDWGEATSGYTF. As DNA, the CDR3 is TGCGCCAGCAGCCAAGATTGGGGGGAGGCGACCTCTGGCTACACCTTC.

The chain combines TRBV6-5 with TRBJ1-3; no reliable D call. V was trimmed by 5 bases and J by 2 bases, leaving 13 bases between them. This CDR3 has 15 residues. CDR1 and CDR2 (germline): MNHEY, SVGAGI. CDR3 bases: TGTGCCAGCAGTGCTAGGATCTCGGCTGGAAACACCATATATTTT. This gives the protein CASSARISAGNTIYF.